This TCR beta chain emerged from a study of T-cell reconstitution after alpha-beta-depleted transplantation in children (dated by TCRdb to the mid-2010s). Concerning the study at large: T-cell immune reconstitution after TCRalphabeta/CD19-depleted allogeneic hematopoietic cell transplantation in children was quantitatively tracked in the study by means of TCR repertoire profiling.

Libraries were constructed by PCR. For sequencing, an Illumina HiSeq 2500 was employed. Molecular barcoding was employed in the preparation of TCR libraries, with unique molecular identifiers being used to normalize TCRbeta repertoire quantification. TCRdb trimmed the raw reads at Q25, called clones with MiXCR and kept productive beta chains. Each entry is one CDR3 protein sequence, shown with its most common DNA and genes. Recorded for this sample are hundreds of thousands of distinct CDR3 sequences; roughly 25% of them occurred a single time. The ten largest clones capture about 5% of the sample. The treatment or condition tag for this specimen amounts to: allogeneic hematopoietic cell transplantation with graft depleted of TCRalphabeta T cells and CD19 B cells. The transplant recipients were children given TCRalphabeta/CD19-depleted allogeneic hematopoietic cell grafts. Note on this clonotype: No antigen is known for it. Base-call qualities are not available, and no considerably larger clone is one nucleotide away.

Summary of the overall study and its limitations: The apparently early recovery of alphabetaT-cell counts about two months after transplant reportedly depended on only several hundred rapidly expanded clones that came from non-depleted graft cells. In some patients, high TCRbeta diversity at day 60 was attributed to recipient T cells and intrathymic progenitors that had survived conditioning. Over the following months the frequencies of hyperexpanded clones went down, and after one year T-cell counts and TCRbeta diversity were mostly credited to newly produced T cells.

Trimming costs V 0 bases and J 8 bases, and their ends lie 10 bases apart. The germline V gene yields SQVTM for CDR1 and ANQGSEA for CDR2. Including cysteine and phenylalanine, the CDR3 has 12 amino acids. Only the CDR3 DNA stays, 36 bases, in frame from base 1. The specimen was PBMCs, mostly from graft donor cells, collected 360 days after TCRalphabeta/CD19-depleted stem cell transplant. The receptor was isolated from a female patient between 2 and 15 years old who had a stem cell transplant for congenital amegakaryocytic thrombocytopenia, so the T cells may come from the graft donor. The chain uses TRBV29-1 and TRBJ1-1; no D gene is confidently identified. The DNA sequence is given as TGCAGCGTTGAAGAGTTGGAGAGAGAAGCTTTCTTT. It specifies CSVEELEREAFF.